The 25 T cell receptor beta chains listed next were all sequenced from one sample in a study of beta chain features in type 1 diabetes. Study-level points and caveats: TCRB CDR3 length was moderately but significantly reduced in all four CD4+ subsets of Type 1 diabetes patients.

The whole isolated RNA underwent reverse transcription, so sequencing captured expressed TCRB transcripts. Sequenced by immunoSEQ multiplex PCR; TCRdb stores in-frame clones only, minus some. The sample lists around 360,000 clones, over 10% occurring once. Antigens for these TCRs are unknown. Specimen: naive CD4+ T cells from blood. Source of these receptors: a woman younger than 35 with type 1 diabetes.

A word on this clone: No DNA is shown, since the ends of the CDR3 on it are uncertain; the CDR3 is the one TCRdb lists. CDR3 loop: CASSLVSGQGEQYF. The rearrangement joins TRBV7-2 to TRBJ2-7; the table's D call TRBD1 went unverified against the DNA. Germline V gene data show CDR1 as SGHTA and CDR2 as FQGNSA. 14 amino acids form the CDR3, both terminal residues included.

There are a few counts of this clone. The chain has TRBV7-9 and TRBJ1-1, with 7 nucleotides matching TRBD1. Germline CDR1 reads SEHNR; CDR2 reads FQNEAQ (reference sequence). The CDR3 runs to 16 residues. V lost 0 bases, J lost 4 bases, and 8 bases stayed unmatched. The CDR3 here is CASSLAPQYRGTEAFF. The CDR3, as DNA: TGTGCCAGCAGCTTAGCACCCCAGTACAGGGGCACTGAAGCTTTCTTT.

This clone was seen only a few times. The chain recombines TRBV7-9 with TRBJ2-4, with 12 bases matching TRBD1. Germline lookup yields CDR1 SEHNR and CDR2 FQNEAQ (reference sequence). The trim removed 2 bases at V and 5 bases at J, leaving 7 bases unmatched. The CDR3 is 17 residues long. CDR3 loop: CASSLSWGQGAENIQYF. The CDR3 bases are TGTGCCAGCAGCTTATCGTGGGGACAGGGGGCGGAAAACATTCAGTACTTC.

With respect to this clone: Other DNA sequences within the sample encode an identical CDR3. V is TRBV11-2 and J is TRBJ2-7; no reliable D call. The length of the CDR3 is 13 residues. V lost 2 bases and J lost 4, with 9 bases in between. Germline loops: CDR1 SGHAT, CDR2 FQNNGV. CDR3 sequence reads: CASSLPGGYEQYF. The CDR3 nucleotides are TGTGCCAGCAGCTTACCCGGTGGTTACGAGCAGTACTTC.

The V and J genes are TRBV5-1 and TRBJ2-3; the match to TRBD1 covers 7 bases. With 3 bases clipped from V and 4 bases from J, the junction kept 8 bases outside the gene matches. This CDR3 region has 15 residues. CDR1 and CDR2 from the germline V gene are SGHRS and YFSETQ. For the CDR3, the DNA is TGCGCCAGCAGCTCGCTACCGGGACAGTCAGATACGCAGTATTTT. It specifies CASSSLPGQSDTQYF.

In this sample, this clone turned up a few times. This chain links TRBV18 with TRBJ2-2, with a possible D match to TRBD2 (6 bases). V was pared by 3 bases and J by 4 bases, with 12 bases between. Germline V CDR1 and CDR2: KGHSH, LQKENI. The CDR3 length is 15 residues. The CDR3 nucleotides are TGTGCCAGCTCACCGTACCTGGAGGGCACCGGGGAGCTGTTTTTT. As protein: CASSPYLEGTGELFF.

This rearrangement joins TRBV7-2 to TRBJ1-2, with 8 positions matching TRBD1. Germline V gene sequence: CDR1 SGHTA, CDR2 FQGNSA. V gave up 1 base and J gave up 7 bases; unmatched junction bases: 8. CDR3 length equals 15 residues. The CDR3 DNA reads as TGTGCCAGCAGCTTAGGGGGGACAGGAAGCCTTGGCTACACCTTC. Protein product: CASSLGGTGSLGYTF.

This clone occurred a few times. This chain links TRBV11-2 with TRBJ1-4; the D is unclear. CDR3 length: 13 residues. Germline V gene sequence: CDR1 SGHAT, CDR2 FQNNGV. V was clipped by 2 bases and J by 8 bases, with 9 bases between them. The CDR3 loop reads CASSLYYTEKLFF. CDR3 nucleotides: TGTGCCAGCAGCTTATACTACACCGAAAAACTGTTTTTT.

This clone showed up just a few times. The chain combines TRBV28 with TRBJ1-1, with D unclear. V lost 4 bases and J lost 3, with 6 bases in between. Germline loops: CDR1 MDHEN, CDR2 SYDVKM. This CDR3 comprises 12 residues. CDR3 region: CASSSGDTEAFF. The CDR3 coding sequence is TGTGCCAGCAGTTCGGGTGACACTGAAGCTTTCTTT.

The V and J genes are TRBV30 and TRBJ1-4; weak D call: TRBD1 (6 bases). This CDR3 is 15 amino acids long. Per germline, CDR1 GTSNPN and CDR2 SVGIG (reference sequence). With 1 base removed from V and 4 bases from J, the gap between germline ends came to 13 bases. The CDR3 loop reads CAWSAAGGLNEKLFF. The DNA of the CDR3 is TGTGCCTGGAGTGCCGCGGGGGGCCTTAATGAAAAACTGTTTTTT.

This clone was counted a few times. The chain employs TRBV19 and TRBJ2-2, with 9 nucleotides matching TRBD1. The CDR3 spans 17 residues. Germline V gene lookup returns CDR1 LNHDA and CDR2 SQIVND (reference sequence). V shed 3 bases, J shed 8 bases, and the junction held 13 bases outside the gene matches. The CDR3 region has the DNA TGTGCCAGTAGTATGGGGACAGGGACCTTTATTTCAGGGGAGCTGTTTTTT. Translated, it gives CASSMGTGTFISGELFF.

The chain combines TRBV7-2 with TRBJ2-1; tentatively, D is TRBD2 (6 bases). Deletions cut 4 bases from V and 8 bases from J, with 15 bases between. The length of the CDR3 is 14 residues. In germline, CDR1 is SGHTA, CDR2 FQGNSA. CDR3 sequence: CASSYYRDFYEQFF. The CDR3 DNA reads TGTGCCAGCAGCTACTACCGGGACTTCTATGAGCAGTTCTTC. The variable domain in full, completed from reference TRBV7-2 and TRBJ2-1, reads GAGVSQSPSNKVTEKGKDVELRCDPISGHTALYWYRQSLGQGLEFLIYFQGNSAPDKSGLPSDRFSAERTGGSVSTLTIQRTQQEDSAVYLCASSYYRDFYEQFFGPGTRLTVL.

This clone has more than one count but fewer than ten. CDR3 in DNA: TGTGCCAGCAGTGAATTGGGGACAGGGGATGAAAAACTGTTTTTT. This translates into CASSELGTGDEKLFF. The chain carries TRBV25-1 and TRBJ1-4, with 10 bases identical to TRBD1. CDR3 length: 15 residues. Germline CDR1 MGHDK, CDR2 SYGVNS. Trimming cost V 1 base and J 6 bases; bases outside gene matches: 2.

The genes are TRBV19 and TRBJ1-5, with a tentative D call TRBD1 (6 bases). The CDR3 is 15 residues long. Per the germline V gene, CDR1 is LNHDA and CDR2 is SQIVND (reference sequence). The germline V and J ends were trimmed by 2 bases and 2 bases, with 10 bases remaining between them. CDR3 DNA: TGTGCCAGTAGTATAATAGGGGGTGGCAATCAGCCCCAGCATTTT. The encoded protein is CASSIIGGGNQPQHF.

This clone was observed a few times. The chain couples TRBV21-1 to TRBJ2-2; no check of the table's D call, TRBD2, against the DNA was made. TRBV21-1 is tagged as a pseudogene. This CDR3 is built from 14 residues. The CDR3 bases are TGTGCCAGCAGTCCAAGCTCGAACACCGGGGAGCTGTTTTTT. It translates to CASSPSSNTGELFF.

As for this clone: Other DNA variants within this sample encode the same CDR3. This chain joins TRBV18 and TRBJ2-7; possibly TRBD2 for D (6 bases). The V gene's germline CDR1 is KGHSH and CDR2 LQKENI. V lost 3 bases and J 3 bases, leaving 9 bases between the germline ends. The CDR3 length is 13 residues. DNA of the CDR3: TGTGCCAGCTCACCGGGGGGAGGCTACGAGCAGTACTTC. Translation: CASSPGGGYEQYF.

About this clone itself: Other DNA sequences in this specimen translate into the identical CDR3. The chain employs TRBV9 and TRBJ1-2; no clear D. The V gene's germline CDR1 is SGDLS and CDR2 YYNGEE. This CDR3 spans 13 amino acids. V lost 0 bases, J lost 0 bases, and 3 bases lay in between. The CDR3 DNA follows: TGTGCCAGCAGCGTAGATACTAACTATGGCTACACCTTC. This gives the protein CASSVDTNYGYTF.

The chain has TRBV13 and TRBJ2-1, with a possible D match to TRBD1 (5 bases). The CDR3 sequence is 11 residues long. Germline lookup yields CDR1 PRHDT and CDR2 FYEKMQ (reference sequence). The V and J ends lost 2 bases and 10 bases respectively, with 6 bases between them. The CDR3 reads CASSLRGEQFF. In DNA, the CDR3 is TGTGCCAGCAGCTTAAGGGGAGAGCAGTTCTTC. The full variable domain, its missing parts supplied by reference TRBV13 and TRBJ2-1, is AAGVIQSPRHLIKEKRETATLKCYPIPRHDTVYWYQQGPGQDPQFLISFYEKMQSDKGSIPDRFSAQQFSDYHSELNMSSLELGDSALYFCASSLRGEQFFGPGTRLTVL.

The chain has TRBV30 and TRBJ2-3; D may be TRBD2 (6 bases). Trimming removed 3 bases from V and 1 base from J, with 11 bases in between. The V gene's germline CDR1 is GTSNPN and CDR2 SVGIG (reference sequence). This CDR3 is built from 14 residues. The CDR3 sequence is CAWRRRGGTDTQYF. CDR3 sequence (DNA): TGTGCCTGGAGGCGGAGGGGTGGCACAGATACGCAGTATTTT.

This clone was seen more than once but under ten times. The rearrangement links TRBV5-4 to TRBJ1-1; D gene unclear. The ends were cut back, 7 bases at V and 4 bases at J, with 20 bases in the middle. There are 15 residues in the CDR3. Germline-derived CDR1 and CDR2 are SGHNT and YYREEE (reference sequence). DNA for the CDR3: TGTGCCAGCGCCACCACTGACTCACGGGGCACTGAAGCTTTCTTT. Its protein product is CASATTDSRGTEAFF.

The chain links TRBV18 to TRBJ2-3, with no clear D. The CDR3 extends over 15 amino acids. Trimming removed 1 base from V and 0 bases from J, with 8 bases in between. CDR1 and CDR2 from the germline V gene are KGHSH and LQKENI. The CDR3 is CASSPRPGSTDTQYF. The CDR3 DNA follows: TGTGCCAGCTCACCACGTCCAGGCAGCACAGATACGCAGTATTTT.

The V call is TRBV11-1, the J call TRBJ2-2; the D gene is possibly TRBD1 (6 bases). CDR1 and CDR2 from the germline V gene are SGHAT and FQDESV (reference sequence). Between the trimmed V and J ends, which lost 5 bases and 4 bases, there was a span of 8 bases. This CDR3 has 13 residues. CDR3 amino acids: CASSPGVTGELFF. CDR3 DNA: TGTGCCAGCAGCCCAGGGGTCACCGGGGAGCTGTTTTTT.

The CDR3 here is CASSRRGQGAFSTEAFF. The CDR3 bases are TGTGCCAGCAGCCGCAGGGGGCAGGGGGCATTCAGCACTGAAGCTTTCTTT. The rearrangement joins TRBV7-2 to TRBJ1-1; 8 positions match TRBD1. The CDR3 is 17 residues long. V dropped 5 bases and J dropped 4; count of bases not matched to a gene: 15. Germline assignment: CDR1 SGHTA and CDR2 FQGNSA.

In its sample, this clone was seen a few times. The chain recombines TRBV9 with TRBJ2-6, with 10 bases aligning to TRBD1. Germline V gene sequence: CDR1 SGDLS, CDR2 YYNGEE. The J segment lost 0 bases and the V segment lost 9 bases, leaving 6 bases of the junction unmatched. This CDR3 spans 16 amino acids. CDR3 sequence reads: CATGGTGASGANVLTF. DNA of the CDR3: TGTGCCACCGGGGGGACAGGGGCCTCTGGGGCCAACGTCCTGACTTTC.

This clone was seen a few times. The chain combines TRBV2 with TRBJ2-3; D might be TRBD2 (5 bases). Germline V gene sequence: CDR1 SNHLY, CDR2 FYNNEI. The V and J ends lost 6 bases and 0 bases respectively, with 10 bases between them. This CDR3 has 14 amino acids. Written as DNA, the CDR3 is TGTGCCAGCAGGGACTTGAGTAGCACAGATACGCAGTATTTT. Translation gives CASRDLSSTDTQYF.